Listed here are 12 T cell receptor beta chains from one sample, sequenced in a study of PD-1 blockade in mismatch repair-deficient tumors. Assay: immunoSEQ multiplex PCR; the TCRdb copy retains only in-frame clones and omits some. The table lists tens of thousands of clones, 81% of them singletons. The source material was peripheral blood, sampled approximately 20 weeks after starting pembrolizumab. The receptors were gathered from an adult with mismatch repair-deficient cancer.

J is TRBJ2-2 and V is TRBV5-4; no definite D call. V was clipped by 0 bases and J by 1 base, with 4 bases between them. In germline, CDR1 is SGHNT, CDR2 YYREEE (reference sequence). The CDR3 is made up of 14 amino acids. CDR3 sequence reads: CASSLGRNTGELFF. The CDR3 nucleotides read TGTGCCAGCAGCTTGGGGCGGAACACCGGGGAGCTGTTTTTT.

V is TRBV30 and J is TRBJ1-2, with D possibly TRBD1 on 6 matching bases. Deletions cut 3 bases from V and 5 bases from J, with 16 bases between. CDR1 is GTSNPN, CDR2 SVGIG, per germline (reference sequence). The CDR3 is made up of 14 amino acids. The CDR3 loop reads CAWSPGGTPYGYTF. CDR3 sequence (DNA): TGTGCCTGGAGCCCGGGGGGCACTCCGTATGGCTACACCTTC. The full variable domain, its missing parts supplied by reference TRBV30 and TRBJ1-2, is SQTIHQWPATLVQPVGSPLSLECTVEGTSNPNLYWYRQAAGRGLQLLFYSVGIGQISSEVPQNLSASRPQDRQFILSSKKLLLSDSGFYLCAWSPGGTPYGYTFGSGTRLTVV.

This clone was detected only a few times. This chain joins TRBV15 and TRBJ2-5, with a possible D match to TRBD2 (6 bases). V dropped 0 bases and J dropped 3 bases, with 14 bases sitting between them. This CDR3 is built from 16 residues. Germline CDR1 is LNHNV and CDR2 is YYDKDF (reference sequence). The CDR3 reads CATSRESAGNKETQYF. The CDR3 DNA follows: TGTGCCACCAGCAGAGAATCTGCGGGGAATAAAGAGACCCAGTACTTC.

The chain couples TRBV7-8 to TRBJ2-3; 9 nucleotides match TRBD2. CDR1 and CDR2 from the germline V gene are SGHVS and FQNEAQ. The CDR3 length is 17 residues. Losses at the gene ends were 5 bases for V and 4 bases for J; bases not matched to a gene: 13. CDR3 residues: CASSRRPPSGVSDTQYF. The CDR3 region has the DNA TGTGCCAGCAGCCGCCGTCCCCCTAGCGGGGTTTCAGATACGCAGTATTTT.

The genes are TRBV6-5 and TRBJ2-3; D is undetermined. Between the trimmed V and J ends, which lost 6 bases and 2 bases, there was a span of 6 bases. CDR1 is MNHEY and CDR2 is SVGAGI in the germline V gene. The CDR3 is 12 residues long. DNA for the CDR3: TGTGCCAGCAGCCCCAACACAGATACGCAGTATTTT. Amino acid sequence: CASSPNTDTQYF.

The rearrangement uses TRBV6-1 and TRBJ2-7; maybe TRBD2 (6 bases). Germline V gives CDR1 MNHNS, CDR2 SASEGT. Trimming cost V 4 bases and J 0 bases, with 10 bases left between them. The CDR3 has 14 residues. The CDR3 sequence: CASSVGGVSYEQYF. CDR3 in DNA: TGTGCCAGCAGTGTCGGAGGGGTCTCCTACGAGCAGTACTTC.

This clone was found a few times. This chain links TRBV19 with TRBJ2-2, with TRBD1 matching 11 bases. Germline trimming cut 4 bases from V and 6 bases from J; bases unmatched to any gene: 10. CDR1 is LNHDA and CDR2 is SQIVND in the germline V gene (reference sequence). This CDR3 has 17 amino acids. Written as DNA, the CDR3 is TGTGCCAGTAGTAGCGCACCGGGACAGGGGGTATCCGGGGAGCTGTTTTTT. Translated, it gives CASSSAPGQGVSGELFF.

The chain links TRBV7-9 to TRBJ2-7, with 9 bases aligning to TRBD2. CDR3 size: 15 residues. After removal of 5 bases from V and 4 bases from J, the junction contained 9 bases not matched to a gene. The germline CDR1 and CDR2 sequences are SEHNR and FQNEAQ (reference sequence). The CDR3 DNA reads as TGTGCCAGCAGCCCCACCGGGACTAGCTCTTACGAGCAGTACTTC. Its protein is CASSPTGTSSYEQYF.

The gene calls are TRBV14 and TRBJ2-3; unclear D gene. Germline assignment: CDR1 SGHDN and CDR2 FVKESK. The ends were cut back, 7 bases at V and 6 bases at J, with 17 bases in the middle. The CDR3 length is 14 residues. CDR3 residues: CASTPRGGVDTQYF. CDR3 DNA: TGTGCCAGCACTCCGAGAGGTGGAGTGGATACGCAGTATTTT.

The rearrangement joins TRBV7-8 to TRBJ2-1; no clear D. CDR3 size: 15 residues. Germline V gene sequence: CDR1 SGHVS, CDR2 FQNEAQ. V lost 1 base, J lost 3 bases, and 10 bases lay in between. CDR3 sequence reads: CASSLVSESYNEQFF. In nucleotides, the CDR3 is TGTGCCAGCAGCTTAGTGTCTGAGAGCTACAATGAGCAGTTCTTC.

This chain uses TRBV27 with TRBJ2-3; 8 nucleotides agree with TRBD2. Germline V gene lookup returns CDR1 MNHEY and CDR2 SMNVEV (reference sequence). J lost 2 bases, V lost 5 bases, and 3 bases had no gene match. CDR3 size: 14 residues. CDR3 residues: CASSTTSATDTQYF. CDR3 in DNA: TGTGCCAGCAGTACGACTAGCGCCACAGATACGCAGTATTTT.

V gene TRBV30 combines with J gene TRBJ1-4, with no clear D. Trimming stripped 5 bases from V and 7 bases from J, with 11 bases between. Germline V gene sequence: CDR1 GTSNPN, CDR2 SVGIG (reference sequence). CDR3 length: 12 amino acids. The CDR3 loop is CAWSFSGEKLFF. The CDR3 coding sequence is TGTGCCTGGTCGTTCAGTGGTGAAAAACTGTTTTTT.